What follows is one T cell receptor beta chain and its context. The source of the sample is a study of T-cell memory formation after mild COVID-19. TCRdb ran MiXCR on the 5' RACE reads and lists one entry per CDR3 protein. The table includes some 410,000 distinct CDR3 sequences, around 22% detected once. Specimen: PBMCs or a T cell subset sorted from them (not recorded which). The receptor's source is an adult woman who had mild COVID-19 (a few samples of this study predate the infection). Cell type and time point are not known.

CDR3 sequence reads: CASSAVGIAGGRYF. CDR3 nucleotides: TGTGCCAGCAGCGCCGTAGGGATAGCGGGGGGTCGGTATTTT. J is TRBJ2-3 and V is TRBV7-2; TRBD2 aligns across 10 bases. CDR1 is SGHTA, CDR2 FQGNSA, per germline. The ends lost 5 bases at V and 14 bases at J; junction bases unmatched: 13. The length of the CDR3 is 14 residues.